The clone carrying this TCR beta chain turned up a few times. The antigen is not known. At one end, the junction sequence differs from germline, possibly due to a read error. Germline CDR1 is SGHRS and CDR2 is YFSETQ. The CDR3 spans 14 residues. The data were obtained in a study of beta chain features in type 1 diabetes. General study points: The study found moderately but significantly shorter TCRB CDR3s in all four CD4+ subsets of Type 1 diabetes patients. Among type 1 diabetes patients, VDJ junctions had fewer insertions and more deletions.

Sequencing targeted expressed TCRB transcripts, as all isolated RNA had been reverse transcribed. The protocol was immunoSEQ multiplex PCR, while the TCRdb copy is restricted to in-frame clones and leaves out a portion. The repertoire consists of 350,000 or so clones, with 15% to 20% occurring once and the leading ten covering around 0.044%. The authors took one heparinised blood draw, averaging about 120 mL, from each donor. The chain links TRBV5-1 to TRBJ2-3; 7 nucleotides align to TRBD2. The TCR sequence derives from a woman in her late teens or twenties in good health. What was sequenced was naive CD4+ T cells from blood. The DNA for the CDR3 is TGCGCCAGCAGTTTGGGACTATTCACAGATACGCAGTATTTT. Translation: CASSLGLFTDTQYF.